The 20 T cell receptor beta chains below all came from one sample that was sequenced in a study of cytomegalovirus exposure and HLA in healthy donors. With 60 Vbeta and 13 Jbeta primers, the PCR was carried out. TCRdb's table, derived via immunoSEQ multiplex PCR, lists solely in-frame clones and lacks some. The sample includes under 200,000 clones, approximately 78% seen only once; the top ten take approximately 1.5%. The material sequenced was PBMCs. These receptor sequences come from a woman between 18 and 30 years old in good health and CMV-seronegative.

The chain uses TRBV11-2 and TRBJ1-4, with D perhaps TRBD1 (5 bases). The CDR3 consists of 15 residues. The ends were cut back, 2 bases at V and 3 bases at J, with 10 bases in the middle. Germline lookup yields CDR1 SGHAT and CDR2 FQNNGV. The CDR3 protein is CASSLPGWSNEKLFF. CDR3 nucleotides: TGTGCCAGCAGCTTACCAGGGTGGTCTAATGAAAAACTGTTTTTT.

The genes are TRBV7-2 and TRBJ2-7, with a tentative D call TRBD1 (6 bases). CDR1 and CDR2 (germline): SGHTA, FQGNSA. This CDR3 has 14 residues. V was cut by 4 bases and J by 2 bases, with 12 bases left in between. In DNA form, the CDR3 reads TGTGCCAGCAGCTCAAAGGGACACCCCTACGAGCAGTACTTC. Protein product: CASSSKGHPYEQYF.

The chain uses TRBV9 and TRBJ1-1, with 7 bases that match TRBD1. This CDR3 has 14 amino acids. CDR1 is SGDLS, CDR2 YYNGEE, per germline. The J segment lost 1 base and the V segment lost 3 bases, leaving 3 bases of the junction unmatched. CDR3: CASSGDSWNTEAFF. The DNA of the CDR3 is TGTGCCAGCAGCGGGGACAGCTGGAACACTGAAGCTTTCTTT.

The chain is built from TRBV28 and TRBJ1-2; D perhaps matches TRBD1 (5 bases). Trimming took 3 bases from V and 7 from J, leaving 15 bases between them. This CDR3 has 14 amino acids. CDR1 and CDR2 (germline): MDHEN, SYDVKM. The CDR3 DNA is TGTGCCAGCAGTTTCAGGGATAGGGCGAGTGGCTACACCTTC. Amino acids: CASSFRDRASGYTF.

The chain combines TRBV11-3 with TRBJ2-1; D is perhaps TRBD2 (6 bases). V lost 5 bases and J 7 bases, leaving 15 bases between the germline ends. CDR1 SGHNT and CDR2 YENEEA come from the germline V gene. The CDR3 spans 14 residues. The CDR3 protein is CASSPGSSLNEQFF. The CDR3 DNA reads TGTGCCAGCAGCCCCGGGAGTAGTTTGAATGAGCAGTTCTTC.

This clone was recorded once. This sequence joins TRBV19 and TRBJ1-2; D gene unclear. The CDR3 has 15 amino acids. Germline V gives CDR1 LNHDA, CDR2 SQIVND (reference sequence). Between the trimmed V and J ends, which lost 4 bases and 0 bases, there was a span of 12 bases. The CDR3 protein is CASSTPGRANYGYTF. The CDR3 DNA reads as TGTGCCAGTAGTACCCCCGGTAGAGCTAACTATGGCTACACCTTC.

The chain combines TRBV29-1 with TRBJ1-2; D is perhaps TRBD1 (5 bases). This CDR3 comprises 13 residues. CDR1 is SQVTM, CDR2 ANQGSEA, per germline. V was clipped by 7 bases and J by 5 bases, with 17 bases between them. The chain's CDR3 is CSAGPQGLYGYTF. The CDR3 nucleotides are TGCAGCGCCGGGCCCCAGGGCCTTTATGGCTACACCTTC.

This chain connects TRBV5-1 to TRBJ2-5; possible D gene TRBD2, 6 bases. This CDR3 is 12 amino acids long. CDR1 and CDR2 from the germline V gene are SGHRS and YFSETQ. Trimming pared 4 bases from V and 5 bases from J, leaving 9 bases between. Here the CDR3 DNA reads TGCGCCAGCAGCCCTGGAGGGGAGACCCAGTACTTC. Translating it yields CASSPGGETQYF.

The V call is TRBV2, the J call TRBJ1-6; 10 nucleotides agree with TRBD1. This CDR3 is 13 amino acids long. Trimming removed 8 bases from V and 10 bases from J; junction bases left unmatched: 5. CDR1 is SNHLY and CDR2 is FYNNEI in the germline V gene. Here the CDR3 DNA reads TGTGCCAGCTGGACAGGGGGGAGATCACCCCTCCACTTT. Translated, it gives CASWTGGRSPLHF.

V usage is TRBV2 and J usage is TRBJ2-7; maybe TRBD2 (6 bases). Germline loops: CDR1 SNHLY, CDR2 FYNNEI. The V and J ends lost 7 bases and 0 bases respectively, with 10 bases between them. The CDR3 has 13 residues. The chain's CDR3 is CASKLEGSYEQYF. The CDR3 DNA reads TGTGCCAGCAAGTTGGAGGGCTCCTACGAGCAGTACTTC.

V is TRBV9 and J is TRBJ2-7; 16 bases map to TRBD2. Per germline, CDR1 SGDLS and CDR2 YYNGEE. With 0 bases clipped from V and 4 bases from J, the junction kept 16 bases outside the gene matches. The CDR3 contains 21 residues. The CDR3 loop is CASSVAERGLAGGPRIYEQYV. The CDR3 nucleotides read TGTGCCAGCAGCGTAGCGGAGCGGGGACTAGCGGGAGGGCCCCGTATATACGAGCAGTACGTC.

This CDR3 reads CASSLSGRSYNEQFF. As DNA, the CDR3 is TGTGCCAGCAGCTTAAGCGGGAGAAGTTACAATGAGCAGTTCTTC. The chain carries TRBV7-9 and TRBJ2-1; 8 bases fit TRBD2. Germline V CDR1 and CDR2: SEHNR, FQNEAQ (reference sequence). This CDR3 region has 15 residues. V was pared by 2 bases and J by 4 bases, with 4 bases of the junction left unmatched. Variable domain in full (rest from reference TRBV7-9 and TRBJ2-1): DTGVSQNPRHKITKRGQNVTFRCDPISEHNRLYWYRQTLGQGPEFLTYFQNEAQLEKSRLLSDRFSAERPKGSFSTLEIQRTEQGDSAMYLCASSLSGRSYNEQFFGPGTRLTVL.

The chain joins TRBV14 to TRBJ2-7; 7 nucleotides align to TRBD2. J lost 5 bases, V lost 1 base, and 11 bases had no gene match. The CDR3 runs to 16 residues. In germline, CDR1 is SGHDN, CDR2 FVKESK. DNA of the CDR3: TGTGCCAGCAGCCAAGGGCCAGCGGGACCTTCCCACGAGCAGTACTTC. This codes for CASSQGPAGPSHEQYF. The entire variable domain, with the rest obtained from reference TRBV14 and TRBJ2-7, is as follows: EAGVTQFPSHSVIEKGQTVTLRCDPISGHDNLYWYRRVMGKEIKFLLHFVKESKQDESGMPNNRFLAERTGGTYSTLKVQPAELEDSGVYFCASSQGPAGPSHEQYFGPGTRLTVT.

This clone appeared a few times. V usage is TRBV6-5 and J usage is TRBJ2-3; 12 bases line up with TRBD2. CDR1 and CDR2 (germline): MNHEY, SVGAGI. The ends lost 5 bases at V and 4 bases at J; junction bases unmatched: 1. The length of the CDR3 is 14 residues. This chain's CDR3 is CASSASGRADTQYF. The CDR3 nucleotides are TGTGCCAGCAGTGCTAGCGGGAGGGCAGATACGCAGTATTTT.

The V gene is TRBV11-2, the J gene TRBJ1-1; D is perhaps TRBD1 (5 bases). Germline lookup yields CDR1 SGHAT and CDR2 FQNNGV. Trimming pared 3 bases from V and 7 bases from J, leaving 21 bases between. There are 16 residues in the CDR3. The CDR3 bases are TGTGCCAGCAGCTTTTCCGACAGCCCGAGGTTGGGTGAAGCTTTCTTT. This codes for CASSFSDSPRLGEAFF.

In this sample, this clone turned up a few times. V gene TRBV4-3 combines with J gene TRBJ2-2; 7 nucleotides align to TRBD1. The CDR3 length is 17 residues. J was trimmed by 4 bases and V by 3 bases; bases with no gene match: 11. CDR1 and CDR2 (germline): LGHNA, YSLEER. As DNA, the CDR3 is TGCGCCAGCAGCCAGGGTCCGGGACAGACCTTCACCGGGGAGCTGTTTTTT. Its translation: CASSQGPGQTFTGELFF.

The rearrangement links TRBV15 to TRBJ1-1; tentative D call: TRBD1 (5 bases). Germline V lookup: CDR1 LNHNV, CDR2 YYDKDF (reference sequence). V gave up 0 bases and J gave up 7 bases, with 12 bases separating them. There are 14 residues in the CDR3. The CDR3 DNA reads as TGTGCCACCAGCAGAGATCTCACCGGACATGAAGCTTTCTTT. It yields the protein CATSRDLTGHEAFF. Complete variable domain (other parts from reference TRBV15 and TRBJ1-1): DAMVIQNPRYQVTQFGKPVTLSCSQTLNHNVMYWYQQKSSQAPKLLFHYYDKDFNNEADTPDNFQSRRPNTSFCFLDIRSPGLGDTAMYLCATSRDLTGHEAFFGQGTRLTVV.

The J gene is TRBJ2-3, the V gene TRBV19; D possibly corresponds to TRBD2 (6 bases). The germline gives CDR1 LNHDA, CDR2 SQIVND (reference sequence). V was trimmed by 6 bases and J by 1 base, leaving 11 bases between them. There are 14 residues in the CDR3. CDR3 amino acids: CASRPGEGTDTQYF. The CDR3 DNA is TGTGCCAGTAGACCGGGAGAGGGCACAGATACGCAGTATTTT.

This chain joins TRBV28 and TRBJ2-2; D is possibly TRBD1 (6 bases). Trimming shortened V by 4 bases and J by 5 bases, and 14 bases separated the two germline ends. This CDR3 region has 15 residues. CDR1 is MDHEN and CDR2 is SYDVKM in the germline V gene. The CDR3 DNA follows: TGTGCCAGCAGTTCATTTGGGACAAGTACCGGGGAGCTGTTTTTT. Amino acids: CASSSFGTSTGELFF.

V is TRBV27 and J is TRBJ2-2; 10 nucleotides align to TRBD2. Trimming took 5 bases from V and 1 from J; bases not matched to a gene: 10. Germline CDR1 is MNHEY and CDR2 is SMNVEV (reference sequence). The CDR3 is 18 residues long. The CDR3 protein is CASSPSPGLAVNTGELFF. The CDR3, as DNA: TGTGCCAGCAGTCCCTCCCCCGGACTAGCGGTGAACACCGGGGAGCTGTTTTTT.